This TCR beta chain stems from a study of CD8+ T cells in alopecia areata. Study background: Patients in the treated group were given tofacitinib by mouth, 5 to 10 mg twice a day.

The treatment: oral pan-JAK inhibitor, 5-10 mg twice daily. Alopecia areata patients gave lesional scalp punch biopsies and peripheral blood samples. The researchers isolated CD4+ and CD8+ T cells from PBMCs by sorting. Deletions cut 4 bases from V and 0 bases from J, with 15 bases between. This CDR3 is 16 amino acids long. In germline, CDR1 is SQVTM, CDR2 ANQGSEA. This clone has a handful of counts. Its antigen is currently unknown. Sequencing used cDNA as its template, made by extracting RNA and reverse transcribing it. Generated by immunoSEQ multiplex PCR, the TCRdb table keeps only in-frame clones and is missing some. The sample has about 110,000 clones, roughly three fifths seen once. Whole-study results and caveats: While patients received tofacitinib, many expanded lesional clones remained present in scalp and blood.

The TCR originated in a human donor with alopecia areata. The rearrangement uses TRBV29-1 and TRBJ2-2; D might be TRBD1 or TRBD2, each matching 5 bases. Sequenced material: CD8+ T cells sorted from blood, taken at week 24, from a patient treated with tofacitinib. The CDR3 spells CSVGGTSSANTGELFF. DNA for the CDR3: TGCAGCGTTGGTGGGACCTCCTCCGCGAACACCGGGGAGCTGTTTTTT.